This T cell receptor (beta chain) was sequenced during a study of T cell responses to AZD1222 COVID-19 vaccine. Study conclusions and caveats: Donors were mostly white British, more females; clonal diversity possibly underestimated. Baseline seropositives among AZD1222 recipients totaled only five or six.

With regard to this clone: Its antigen is not known.

Using immunoSEQ multiplex PCR, the repertoire was profiled, and TCRdb retains in-frame clones only, with some absent. The sample carries roughly 130,000 clones, about 86% recorded once. V was pared by 1 base and J by 1 base, with 8 bases between. The CDR3 contains 15 residues. Germline CDR1 and CDR2: SGDLS and YYNGEE. The input for sequencing was peripheral blood, taken on day 0 of AZD1222 vaccination. This sequence was found in an adult in good health. The genes are TRBV9 and TRBJ2-2; D remains unclear. The CDR3 loop reads CASSVLPENTGELFF. Here the CDR3 DNA reads TGTGCCAGCAGCGTATTGCCGGAGAACACCGGGGAGCTGTTTTTT.